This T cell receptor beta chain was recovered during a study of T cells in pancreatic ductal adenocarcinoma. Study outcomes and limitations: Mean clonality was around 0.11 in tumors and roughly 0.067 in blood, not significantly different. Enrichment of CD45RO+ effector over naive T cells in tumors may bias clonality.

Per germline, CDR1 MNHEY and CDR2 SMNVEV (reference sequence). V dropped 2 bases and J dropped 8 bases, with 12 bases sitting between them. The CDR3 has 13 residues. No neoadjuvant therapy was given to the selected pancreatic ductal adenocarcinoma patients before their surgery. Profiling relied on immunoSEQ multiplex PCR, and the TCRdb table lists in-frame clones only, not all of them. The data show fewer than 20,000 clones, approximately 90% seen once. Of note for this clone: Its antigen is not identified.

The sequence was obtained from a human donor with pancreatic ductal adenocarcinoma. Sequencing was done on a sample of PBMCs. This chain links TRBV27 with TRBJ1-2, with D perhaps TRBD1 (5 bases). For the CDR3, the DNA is TGTGCCAGCAGTTTACAGGGATCAGACGGCTACACCTTC. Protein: CASSLQGSDGYTF.